These 14 T cell receptor beta chains share one sample of origin, sequenced in a study of cytomegalovirus exposure and HLA in healthy donors. PCR was performed using 60 Vbeta and 13 Jbeta primers. Measured with immunoSEQ multiplex PCR; TCRdb has only the in-frame clones, and not every one. The data hold about 94,000 clones, with roughly 80% observed a single time. The source material was PBMCs. The receptors were sampled from a male donor in good health and CMV-seronegative.

The rearrangement links TRBV5-4 to TRBJ2-7; D unclear. V was shortened by 0 bases and J by 0 bases, with 4 bases between the two germline ends. Germline V gene data show CDR1 as SGHNT and CDR2 as YYREEE (reference sequence). The CDR3 length is 13 residues. The CDR3, as DNA: TGTGCCAGCAGCTTGGTTAGCTCCTACGAGCAGTACTTC. It is translated as CASSLVSSYEQYF.

This chain joins TRBV19 and TRBJ1-1; 8 nucleotides line up with TRBD1. Germline V lookup: CDR1 LNHDA, CDR2 SQIVND (reference sequence). The J segment lost 4 bases and the V segment lost 6 bases, leaving 4 bases of the junction unmatched. The CDR3 covers 13 residues. The CDR3 DNA reads TGTGCCAGTAGAGGACAGGGAAGCACTGAAGCTTTCTTT. Its protein is CASRGQGSTEAFF.

V and J are TRBV28 and TRBJ2-7, with a possible D match to TRBD1 (6 bases). V lost 6 bases to trimming and J lost 7 bases, with 19 bases between them. The V gene's germline CDR1 is MDHEN and CDR2 SYDVKM. The CDR3 runs 14 residues. For the CDR3, the DNA is TGTGCCAGCAGGCCACAGGGAGCGACGGGGGAGCAGTACTTC. It is translated as CASRPQGATGEQYF.

The genes are TRBV18 and TRBJ1-2, with a tentative D call TRBD1 (5 bases). CDR3 size: 15 residues. The germline CDR1 and CDR2 sequences are KGHSH and LQKENI. The V end was cut by 0 bases, the J end by 2 bases, with 10 bases between. CDR3: CASSPPQGMNYGYTF. The CDR3, as DNA: TGTGCCAGCTCACCACCGCAGGGAATGAACTATGGCTACACCTTC.

In this sample, this clone turned up a few times. This chain joins TRBV11-3 and TRBJ2-5; 9 bases match TRBD2. V shed 5 bases, J shed 5 bases, and the junction held 9 bases outside the gene matches. CDR1 SGHNT and CDR2 YENEEA come from the germline V gene. The CDR3 covers 15 residues. CDR3 loop: CASSPNSGSGETQYF. CDR3 coding DNA: TGTGCCAGCAGCCCGAATAGCGGGAGTGGTGAGACCCAGTACTTC.

The CDR3 here is CASSPLRGRGYTF. The DNA for the CDR3 is TGTGCCAGCAGCCCTTTGAGGGGGCGAGGCTACACCTTC. The chain couples TRBV7-2 to TRBJ1-2, with TRBD1 identical over 7 bases. V was pared by 5 bases and J by 8 bases, with 8 bases of the junction left unmatched. The germline CDR1 and CDR2 sequences are SGHTA and FQGNSA. This CDR3 comprises 13 residues.

This clone was seen once. The genes are TRBV29-1 and TRBJ1-2; D ambiguous. From germline, CDR1 is SQVTM and CDR2 ANQGSEA. The CDR3 has 13 residues. Trimming pared 4 bases from V and 3 bases from J, leaving 12 bases between. CDR3 residues: CSVVGEWDYGYTF. The CDR3 bases are TGCAGCGTTGTGGGCGAATGGGACTATGGCTACACCTTC.

The gene calls are TRBV6-5 and TRBJ2-3; 9 bases map to TRBD1. Germline V CDR1 and CDR2: MNHEY, SVGAGI. The CDR3 has 15 residues. Trimming took 0 bases from V and 4 from J; bases not matched to a gene: 2. This CDR3 reads CASSYSDRGPDTQYF. The DNA of the CDR3 is TGTGCCAGCAGTTACTCGGACAGGGGCCCAGATACGCAGTATTTT.

The genes are TRBV19 and TRBJ1-2; D unresolved. CDR1 LNHDA and CDR2 SQIVND come from the germline V gene (reference sequence). V was trimmed by 4 bases and J by 7 bases, leaving 16 bases between them. The CDR3 spans 14 residues. CDR3 sequence: CASSTKEGLFGYTF. The CDR3 nucleotides read TGTGCCAGTAGTACCAAGGAGGGTCTATTTGGCTACACCTTC. Filled out from reference TRBV19 and TRBJ1-2, the complete variable domain reads DGGITQSPKYLFRKEGQNVTLSCEQNLNHDAMYWYRQDPGQGLRLIYYSQIVNDFQKGDIAEGYSVSREKKESFPLTVTSAQKNPTAFYLCASSTKEGLFGYTFGSGTRLTVV.

The chain joins TRBV21-1 to TRBJ1-2. TRBV21-1 is a pseudogene locus. This CDR3 contains 22 residues. In nucleotides, the CDR3 is TGTGCCAGCAGCAAAGTCAACTTCCCAACCCCCCCCCGGGTCCTCCGACACTATGGCTACACCTTC. This codes for CASSKVNFPTPPRVLRHYGYTF.

The genes are TRBV10-3 and TRBJ2-1, with TRBD2 matching 7 bases. V dropped 3 bases and J dropped 6; count of bases not matched to a gene: 8. The CDR3 is 15 residues long. The germline V gene has CDR1 ENHRY and CDR2 SYGVKD. The CDR3 region is CAISDTPGGSNEQFF. The CDR3 nucleotides read TGTGCCATCAGTGATACTCCGGGGGGTAGCAATGAGCAGTTCTTC.

The chain combines TRBV30 with TRBJ1-6; D is perhaps TRBD1 (6 bases). This CDR3 is 13 amino acids long. V lost 7 bases, J lost 9 bases, and 16 bases lay in between. Germline loops: CDR1 GTSNPN, CDR2 SVGIG (reference sequence). The CDR3: CAYSPQGSSPLHF. CDR3 DNA: TGTGCCTATTCCCCACAGGGTTCTTCACCCCTCCACTTT.

V gene TRBV5-1 combines with J gene TRBJ2-2; TRBD1 agrees at 8 bases. J lost 5 bases, V lost 5 bases, and 8 bases had no gene match. There are 15 residues in the CDR3. Germline lookup yields CDR1 SGHRS and CDR2 YFSETQ. The CDR3 coding sequence is TGCGCCAGCAGGCTGGGGACAGGCGATACCGGGGAGCTGTTTTTT. Residues: CASRLGTGDTGELFF.

This clone was counted a few times. The chain uses TRBV7-2 and TRBJ1-4, with D perhaps matching TRBD1 (6 bases). Trimming shortened V by 1 base and J by 7 bases, and 7 bases separated the two germline ends. In germline, CDR1 is SGHTA, CDR2 FQGNSA. The CDR3 is 13 residues long. Here the CDR3 reads CASSLGQVEKLFF. The CDR3 DNA is TGTGCCAGCAGCTTAGGACAGGTTGAAAAACTGTTTTTT.